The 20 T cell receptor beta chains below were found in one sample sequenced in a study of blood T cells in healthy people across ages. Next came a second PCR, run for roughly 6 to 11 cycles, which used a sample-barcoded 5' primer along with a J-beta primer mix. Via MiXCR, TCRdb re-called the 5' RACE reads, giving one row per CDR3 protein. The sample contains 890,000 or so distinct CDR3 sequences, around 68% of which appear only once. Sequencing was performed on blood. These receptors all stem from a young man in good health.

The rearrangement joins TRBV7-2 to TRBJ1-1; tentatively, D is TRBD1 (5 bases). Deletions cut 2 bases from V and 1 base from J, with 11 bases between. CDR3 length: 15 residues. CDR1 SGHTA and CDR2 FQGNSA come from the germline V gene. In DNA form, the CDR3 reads TGTGCCAGCAGCTTACGGATGGGGGGGAACACTGAAGCTTTCTTT. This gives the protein CASSLRMGGNTEAFF.

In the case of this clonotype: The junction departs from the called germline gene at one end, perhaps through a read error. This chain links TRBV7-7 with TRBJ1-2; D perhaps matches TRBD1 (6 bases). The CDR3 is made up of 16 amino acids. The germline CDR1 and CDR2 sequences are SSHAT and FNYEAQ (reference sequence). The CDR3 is CASSPIGDTMFFGYTF. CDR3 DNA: TGTGCTAGCAGCCCGATTGGGGACACGATGTTCTTTGGCTACACCTTC. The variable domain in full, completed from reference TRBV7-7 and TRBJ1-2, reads GAGVSQSPRYKVTKRGQDVTLRCDPISSHATLYWYQQALGQGPEFLTYFNYEAQPDKSGLPSDRFSAERPEGSISTLTIQRTEQRDSAMYRCASSPIGDTMFFGYTFGSGTRLTVV.

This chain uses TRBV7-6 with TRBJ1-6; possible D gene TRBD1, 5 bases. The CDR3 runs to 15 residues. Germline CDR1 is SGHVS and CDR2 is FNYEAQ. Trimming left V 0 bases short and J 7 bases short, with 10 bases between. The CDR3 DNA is TGTGCCAGCAGCTTAGCGGGGACTACAAATTCACCCCTCCACTTT. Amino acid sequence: CASSLAGTTNSPLHF.

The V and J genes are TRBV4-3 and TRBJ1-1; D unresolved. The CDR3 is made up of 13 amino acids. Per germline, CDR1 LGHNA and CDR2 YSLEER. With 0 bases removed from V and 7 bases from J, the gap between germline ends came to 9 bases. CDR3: CASSQESQREAFF. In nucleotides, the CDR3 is TGCGCCAGCAGCCAAGAGAGCCAACGTGAAGCTTTCTTT.

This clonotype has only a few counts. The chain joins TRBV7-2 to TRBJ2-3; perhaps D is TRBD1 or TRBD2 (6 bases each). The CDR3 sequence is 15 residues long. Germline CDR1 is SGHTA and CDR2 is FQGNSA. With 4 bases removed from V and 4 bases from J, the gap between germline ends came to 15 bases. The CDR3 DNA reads TGTGCCAGCAGCTCCGGAGGGACACCCGCAGATACGCAGTATTTT. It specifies CASSSGGTPADTQYF.

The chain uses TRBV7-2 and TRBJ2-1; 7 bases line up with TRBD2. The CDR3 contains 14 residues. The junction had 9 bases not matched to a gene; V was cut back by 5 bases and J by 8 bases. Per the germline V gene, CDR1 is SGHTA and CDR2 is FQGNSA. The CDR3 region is CASSPGGAGYEQFF. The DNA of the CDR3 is TGTGCCAGCAGCCCTGGTGGAGCGGGGTATGAGCAGTTCTTC.

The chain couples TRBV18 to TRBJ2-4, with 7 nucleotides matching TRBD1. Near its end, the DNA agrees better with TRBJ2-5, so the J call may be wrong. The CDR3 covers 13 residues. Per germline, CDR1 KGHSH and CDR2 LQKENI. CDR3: CASYPDREETQYF. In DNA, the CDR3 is TGTGCCAGCTACCCAGACAGGGAAGAGACCCAGTACTTC.

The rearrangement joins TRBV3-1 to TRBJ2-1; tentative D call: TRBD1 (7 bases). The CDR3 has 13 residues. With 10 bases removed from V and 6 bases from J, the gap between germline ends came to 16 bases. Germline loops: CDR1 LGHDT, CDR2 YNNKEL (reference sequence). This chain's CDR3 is CATPGGRGNEQFF. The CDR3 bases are TGTGCCACCCCAGGGGGGCGCGGCAATGAGCAGTTCTTC.

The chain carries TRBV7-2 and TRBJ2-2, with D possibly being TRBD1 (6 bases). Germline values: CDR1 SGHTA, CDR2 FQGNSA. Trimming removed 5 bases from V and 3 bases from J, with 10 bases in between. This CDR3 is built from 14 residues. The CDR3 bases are TGTGCCAGCAGCCGACAGGTGCACACCGGGGAGCTGTTTTTT. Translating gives CASSRQVHTGELFF.

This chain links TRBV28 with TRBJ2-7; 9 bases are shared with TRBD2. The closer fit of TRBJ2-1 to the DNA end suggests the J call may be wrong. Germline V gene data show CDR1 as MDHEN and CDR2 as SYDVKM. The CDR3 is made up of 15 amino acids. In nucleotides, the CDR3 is TGTGCCAGCAGTTCCGCGGGGGGGTCCCTCGGTGAGCAGTTCTTC. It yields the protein CASSSAGGSLGEQFF.

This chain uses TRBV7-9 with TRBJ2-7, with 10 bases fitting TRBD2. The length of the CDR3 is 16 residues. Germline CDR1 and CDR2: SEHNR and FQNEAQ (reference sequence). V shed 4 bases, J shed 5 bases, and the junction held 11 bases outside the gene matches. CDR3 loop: CASSSTPLAGWNEQYF. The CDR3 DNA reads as TGTGCCAGCAGCTCCACCCCACTAGCGGGGTGGAACGAGCAGTACTTC.

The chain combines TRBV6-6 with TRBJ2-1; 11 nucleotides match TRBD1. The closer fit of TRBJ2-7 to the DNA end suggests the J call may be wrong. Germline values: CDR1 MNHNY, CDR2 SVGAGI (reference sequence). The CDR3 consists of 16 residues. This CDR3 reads CASSYRTGGASYEQYF. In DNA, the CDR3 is TGTGCCAGCAGTTACCGGACAGGGGGCGCCTCCTACGAGCAGTACTTC.

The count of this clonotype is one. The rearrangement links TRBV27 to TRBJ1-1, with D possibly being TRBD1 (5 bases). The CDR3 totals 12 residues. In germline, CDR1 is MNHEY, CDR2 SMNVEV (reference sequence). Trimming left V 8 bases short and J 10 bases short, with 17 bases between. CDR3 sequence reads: CASGWWGRGAFF. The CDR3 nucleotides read TGTGCCAGCGGCTGGTGGGGGAGGGGAGCTTTCTTT.

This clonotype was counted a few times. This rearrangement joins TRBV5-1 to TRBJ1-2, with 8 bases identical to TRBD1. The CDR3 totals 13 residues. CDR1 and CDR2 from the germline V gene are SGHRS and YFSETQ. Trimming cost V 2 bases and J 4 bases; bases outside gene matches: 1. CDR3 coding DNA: TGCGCCAGCAGCTTCGACAGGGGCTATGGCTACACCTTC. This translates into CASSFDRGYGYTF.

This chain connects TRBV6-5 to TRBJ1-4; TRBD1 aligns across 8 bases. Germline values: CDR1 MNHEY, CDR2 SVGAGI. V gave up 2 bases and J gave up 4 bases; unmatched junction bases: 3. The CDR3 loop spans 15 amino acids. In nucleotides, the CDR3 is TGTGCCAGCAGTTACCGGACAGGGATTAATGAAAAACTGTTTTTT. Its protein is CASSYRTGINEKLFF.

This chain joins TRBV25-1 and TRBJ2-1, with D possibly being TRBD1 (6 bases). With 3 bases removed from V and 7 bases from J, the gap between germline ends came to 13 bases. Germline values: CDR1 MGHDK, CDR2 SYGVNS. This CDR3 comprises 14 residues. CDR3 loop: CASSDPGVGNEQFF. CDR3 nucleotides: TGTGCCAGCAGTGATCCAGGGGTTGGAAATGAGCAGTTCTTC.

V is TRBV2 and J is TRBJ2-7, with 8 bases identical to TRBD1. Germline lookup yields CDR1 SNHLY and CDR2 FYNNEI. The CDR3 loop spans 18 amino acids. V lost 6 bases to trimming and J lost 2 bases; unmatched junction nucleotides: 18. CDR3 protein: CASRAPGQGSPLTYEQYF. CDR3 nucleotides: TGTGCCAGCAGAGCCCCCGGACAGGGATCTCCACTAACCTACGAGCAGTACTTC.

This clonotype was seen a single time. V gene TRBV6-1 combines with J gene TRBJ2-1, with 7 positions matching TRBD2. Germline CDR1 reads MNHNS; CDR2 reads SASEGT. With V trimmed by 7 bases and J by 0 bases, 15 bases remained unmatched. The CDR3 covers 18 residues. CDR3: CASNSGLEAHSSYNEQFF. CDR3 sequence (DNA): TGTGCCAGCAACAGCGGACTAGAGGCCCACAGCTCCTACAATGAGCAGTTCTTC.

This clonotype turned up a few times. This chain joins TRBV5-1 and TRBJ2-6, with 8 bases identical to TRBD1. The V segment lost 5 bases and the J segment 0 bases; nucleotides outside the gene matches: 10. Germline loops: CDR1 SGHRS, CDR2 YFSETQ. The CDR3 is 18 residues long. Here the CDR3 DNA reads TGCGCCAGCAGACAGGGGGAACAGGCGACCTCTGGGGCCAACGTCCTGACTTTC. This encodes CASRQGEQATSGANVLTF.

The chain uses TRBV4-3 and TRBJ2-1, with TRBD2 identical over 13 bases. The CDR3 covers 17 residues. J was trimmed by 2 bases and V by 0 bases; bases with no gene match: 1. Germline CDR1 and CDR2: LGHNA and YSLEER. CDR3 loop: CASSQDGLAGAYNEQFF. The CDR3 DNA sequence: TGCGCCAGCAGCCAAGATGGACTAGCGGGGGCCTACAATGAGCAGTTCTTC.